A selection of T cell receptor beta chains follows, all from one sample in a study of cytomegalovirus exposure and HLA in healthy donors. Sequenced by immunoSEQ multiplex PCR; TCRdb stores in-frame clones only, minus some. The sample lists almost 200,000 clones; over 75% were seen once. Sequencing was done on a sample of PBMCs. Receptors were obtained from a woman aged 45-59 years in good health and CMV-seronegative. The CDR3 runs from the conserved cysteine through the conserved F or W. Each record gives: clone size, J gene, D gene, V gene, CDR3 DNA, CDR3 protein. A D gene is named only where the DNA matches it firmly. Rows may omit the clone size; those that give it use once, few, many or a size class.

clone size: NA
J gene: TRBJ2-1
D gene: TRBD2
V gene: TRBV4-3
CDR3 DNA: TGCGCCAGCAGCCAAGATCGGGGAAGTCCGGGAGGGGGTGATGAGCAGTTCTTC
CDR3 protein: CASSQDRGSPGGGDEQFF

clone size: NA
J gene: TRBJ1-2
D gene: NA
V gene: TRBV27
CDR3 DNA: TGTGCCAGCAGTACGACAAGAAACTATGGCTACACCTTC
CDR3 protein: CASSTTRNYGYTF

clone size: NA
J gene: TRBJ2-6
D gene: NA
V gene: TRBV6-1
CDR3 DNA: TGTGCCAGCAGTGAAGATCCAGGGAACTCTGGGGCCAACGTCCTGACTTTC
CDR3 protein: CASSEDPGNSGANVLTF

clone size: NA
J gene: TRBJ2-7
D gene: TRBD2
V gene: TRBV6-4
CDR3 DNA: TGTGCCAGCACCGAGGTCCTAGCGGGACCATACGAGCAGTACTTC
CDR3 protein: CASTEVLAGPYEQYF

clone size: NA
J gene: TRBJ1-4
D gene: NA
V gene: TRBV9
CDR3 DNA: TGTGCCAGCAGCGCCTCCAGAGGGTCTGCGGAAAAACTGTTTTTT
CDR3 protein: CASSASRGSAEKLFF

clone size: NA
J gene: TRBJ1-5
D gene: NA
V gene: TRBV28
CDR3 DNA: TGTGCCAGCAGTTTATATCGAGGGGGTGAGCAGCCCCAGCATTTT
CDR3 protein: CASSLYRGGEQPQHF

clone size: NA
J gene: TRBJ1-1
D gene: NA
V gene: TRBV5-1
CDR3 DNA: TGCGCCAGCAGCCTAGCCAGCCCGGAGGTGGGTGAAGCTTTCTTT
CDR3 protein: CASSLASPEVGEAFF

clone size: NA
J gene: TRBJ2-2
D gene: NA
V gene: TRBV6-5
CDR3 DNA: TGTGCCAGCAGTTCCGGGACAAATAGGGGCGGGGAGCTGTTTTTT
CDR3 protein: CASSSGTNRGGELFF

clone size: NA
J gene: TRBJ1-6
D gene: NA
V gene: TRBV27
CDR3 DNA: TGTGCCAGCAGTGGACAGATTTTAGTTTCACCCCTCCACTTT
CDR3 protein: CASSGQILVSPLHF

clone size: NA
J gene: TRBJ2-7
D gene: NA
V gene: TRBV5-4
CDR3 DNA: TGTGCCAGCAGCTTGTACAGGGACTACGAGCAGTACTTC
CDR3 protein: CASSLYRDYEQYF

clone size: few
J gene: TRBJ2-7
D gene: TRBD2
V gene: TRBV28
CDR3 DNA: TGTGCCAGCAGTTTCCCGACTAGCGGATCCTACGAGCAGTACTTC
CDR3 protein: CASSFPTSGSYEQYF

clone size: NA
J gene: TRBJ1-2
D gene: TRBD1
V gene: TRBV4-1
CDR3 DNA: TGCGCCAGCAGCCCACAATCGACAGGGGGCTATGGCTACACCTTC
CDR3 protein: CASSPQSTGGYGYTF

clone size: NA
J gene: TRBJ1-2
D gene: NA
V gene: TRBV4-1
CDR3 DNA: TGCGCCAGCAGCCAAGTCGGTACCAACTATGGCTACACCTTC
CDR3 protein: CASSQVGTNYGYTF

clone size: NA
J gene: TRBJ1-1
D gene: TRBD1
V gene: TRBV5-1
CDR3 DNA: TGCGCCAGCAGCTTGGGGGGGGCAGGGGGCTTTTTCAACACTGAAGCTTTCTTT
CDR3 protein: CASSLGGAGGFFNTEAFF

clone size: few
J gene: TRBJ1-1
D gene: NA
V gene: TRBV29-1
CDR3 DNA: TGCAGCCAACGAGAGGATATGAACACTGAAGCTTTCTTT
CDR3 protein: CSQREDMNTEAFF

clone size: NA
J gene: TRBJ2-7
D gene: NA
V gene: TRBV4-1
CDR3 DNA: TGCGCCAGCAGCCAAGATCTGGGGAGCCGGGGGGCGGGCGAGCAGTACTTC
CDR3 protein: CASSQDLGSRGAGEQYF

clone size: NA
J gene: TRBJ1-4
D gene: NA
V gene: TRBV6-1
CDR3 DNA: TGTGCCAGCAGTGGGCAGGTCCATGAAAAACTGTTTTTT
CDR3 protein: CASSGQVHEKLFF

clone size: NA
J gene: TRBJ2-3
D gene: NA
V gene: TRBV18
CDR3 DNA: TGTGCCAGCTCAGTAGTACTCACAGATACGCAGTATTTT
CDR3 protein: CASSVVLTDTQYF

clone size: NA
J gene: TRBJ2-1
D gene: TRBD2
V gene: TRBV13
CDR3 DNA: TGTGCCAGCAGCCCGGCCGGGACTAGCGGCTCCAATGAGCAGTTCTTC
CDR3 protein: CASSPAGTSGSNEQFF

clone size: NA
J gene: TRBJ2-2
D gene: TRBD2
V gene: TRBV11-2
CDR3 DNA: TGTGCCAGCAGAATAACTAGCGGGGCGAACACCGGGGAGCTGTTTTTT
CDR3 protein: CASRITSGANTGELFF

clone size: NA
J gene: TRBJ2-7
D gene: NA
V gene: TRBV5-5
CDR3 DNA: TGTGCCAGCAGCTTTAGACTAGAGGGCTACGAGCAGTACTTC
CDR3 protein: CASSFRLEGYEQYF

clone size: once
J gene: TRBJ1-2
D gene: TRBD1
V gene: TRBV5-1
CDR3 DNA: TGCGCCAGCAGCTCGACAGGGGGCACCTATGGCTACACCTTC
CDR3 protein: CASSSTGGTYGYTF

clone size: once
J gene: TRBJ1-4
D gene: TRBD1
V gene: TRBV7-9
CDR3 DNA: TGTGCCAGCAGCATAGGGACAGGATATGAAAAACTGTTTTTT
CDR3 protein: CASSIGTGYEKLFF

clone size: NA
J gene: TRBJ1-4
D gene: NA
V gene: TRBV6-5
CDR3 DNA: TGTGCCAGCAGCCTTAGGAGCACGGCTGGCGAAAAACTGTTTTTT
CDR3 protein: CASSLRSTAGEKLFF

clone size: NA
J gene: TRBJ2-1
D gene: NA
V gene: TRBV27
CDR3 DNA: TGTGCCACCTCGGGTTTCCCCCATGAGCAGTTCTTC
CDR3 protein: CATSGFPHEQFF

clone size: NA
J gene: TRBJ2-3
D gene: TRBD2
V gene: TRBV11-2
CDR3 DNA: TGTGCCAGCAGCATCACTAGCGGGAGGTCAGATACGCAGTATTTT
CDR3 protein: CASSITSGRSDTQYF

clone size: NA
J gene: TRBJ2-1
D gene: TRBD2
V gene: TRBV6-5
CDR3 DNA: TGTGCCAGCAGGTACGGGACTAGCCTGTTCTTC
CDR3 protein: CASRYGTSLFF